Listed below are T cell receptor beta chains from one sample, sequenced in a study of chemoradiotherapy in HPV16-positive cancers. Some clones are missing from TCRdb's copy, which holds only in-frame ones; the method was immunoSEQ multiplex PCR. The sample lists tens of thousands of clones, about 88% occurring once. The sequenced sample was blood, obtained from a patient who underwent chemoradiotherapy. The source of these receptors is a human donor with HPV-associated anogenital cancer. The conserved cysteine and the conserved F or W are not part of the CDR3 here. Each record gives: J gene, V gene, D gene, CDR3 protein. A D gene is named only where the DNA matches it firmly.

>TRBJ2-1|TRBV27|TRBD2
ASSRLRLATEQF
>TRBJ2-7|TRBV2|NA
ASMGSGRGYEQY
>TRBJ1-6|TRBV5-1|TRBD1
ASSLEQGNSPLH
>TRBJ1-3|TRBV30|NA
AWSVPGGRNTIY
>TRBJ1-1|TRBV10-3|TRBD1
AISAAQGGETEAF
>TRBJ2-7|TRBV5-4|TRBD1
ASSSSGQPYEQY
>TRBJ2-6|TRBV5-5|NA
ASSSAFPSGANVLT
>TRBJ1-1|TRBV5-4|NA
ASSFQNTEAF
>TRBJ2-6|TRBV19|NA
ASSSNRALT
>TRBJ1-1|TRBV7-3|NA
ASSLNGQDEAF
>TRBJ2-7|TRBV28|TRBD2
ASSWLAGEQY
>TRBJ2-1|TRBV5-1|NA
ASSLEPSYNEQF
>TRBJ2-1|TRBV28|TRBD1
ASSPRQIRGSKQF
>TRBJ1-4|TRBV5-6|NA
ASSLATFAGLF
>TRBJ1-1|TRBV10-3|NA
AISSPTKAAEAF
>TRBJ1-4|TRBV10-2|NA
ASGAEEKLF
>TRBJ2-3|TRBV2|TRBD2
ASSENSGRTDTQY
>TRBJ1-1|TRBV4-2|NA
ASSQDSMRGEDTEAF
>TRBJ1-1|TRBV6-5|TRBD1
ASSSLGTGENTEAF
>TRBJ1-2|TRBV27|NA
ASSPPPGEDGYT
>TRBJ1-5|TRBV7-2|NA
ASSPLGGQPQH
>TRBJ1-2|TRBV5-1|NA
ASSLDSPNYGYT
>TRBJ2-4|TRBV4-2|NA
ASSQDGRDIQY
>TRBJ1-3|TRBV7-9|NA
ASSTRQGGNTIY
>TRBJ2-1|TRBV5-1|TRBD2
ASSLVLARENEQF
>TRBJ1-2|TRBV6-5|NA
ASSYSNRDIDGYT
>TRBJ2-7|TRBV6-5|NA
ASPFSTSHQYEQY
>TRBJ2-3|TRBV18|TRBD2
ASSRAISGGTDTQY
>TRBJ1-2|TRBV7-3|NA
ASSLNPGSGYT
>TRBJ1-1|TRBV14|NA
ASSLSGGTEAF
>TRBJ2-7|TRBV28|NA
ASRRSGLGEQY
>TRBJ2-2|TRBV19|NA
ATLQGYPGELF
>TRBJ2-1|TRBV15|TRBD2
ATSTGTKGLASYNEQF
>TRBJ1-2|TRBV29-1|NA
SVLGDLTPYT
>TRBJ2-5|TRBV13|TRBD1
ASSLTRGRRETQY
>TRBJ2-7|TRBV28|NA
ASSIYEQY
>TRBJ1-2|TRBV6-5|NA
ASSQILSDTLIS
>TRBJ1-1|TRBV5-5|NA
ASNNGGGNTEAF
>NA|TRBV7-8|NA
ASSSRRDSLNYEQY
>TRBJ2-1|TRBV7-3|TRBD2
ASSTGLVGGNEQF
>TRBJ1-2|TRBV20-1|NA
SAWQRGYT
>TRBJ1-1|TRBV21-1|NA
ASSKARENTEAF
>TRBJ2-1|TRBV9|TRBD2
ASSVVGGSIFNEQF
>TRBJ2-3|TRBV7-9|TRBD1
ASSSPTGATDTQY
>TRBJ1-4|TRBV19|TRBD1
ASSLWTGEEKLF
>TRBJ1-1|TRBV5-8|NA
ASSLRTAAIFFETEAF
>TRBJ1-2|TRBV23-1|NA
ASRGWRRNYGYT
>TRBJ2-3|TRBV4-1|TRBD2
ASSQENTLASGVTDTQY
>TRBJ2-7|TRBV4-2|NA
ASSQDFSPIGQLNYEQY
>TRBJ1-3|TRBV9|NA
ASSVGGGGAAGNTIY
>TRBJ2-1|TRBV10-3|TRBD2
AITTASGRISDEQF
>TRBJ2-3|TRBV29-1|TRBD1
SGKRRDRVNTDTQY
>TRBJ1-3|TRBV6-5|TRBD1
ASSPGQGNTIY
>TRBJ1-6|TRBV2|NA
ASIRSTNSPLH
>TRBJ1-2|TRBV18|TRBD1
ASSPITGGTGGTGYT
>TRBJ2-7|TRBV6-5|NA
ASSYSFLGAYEQY
>TRBJ1-3|TRBV9|NA
ASSVGGSSGNTIY
>TRBJ2-1|TRBV5-1|TRBD1
ASSLREVGTGANEQF
>TRBJ1-2|TRBV30|TRBD1
AWKRDRTTQGT
>TRBJ2-1|TRBV5-6|NA
ASMAGAMRQF